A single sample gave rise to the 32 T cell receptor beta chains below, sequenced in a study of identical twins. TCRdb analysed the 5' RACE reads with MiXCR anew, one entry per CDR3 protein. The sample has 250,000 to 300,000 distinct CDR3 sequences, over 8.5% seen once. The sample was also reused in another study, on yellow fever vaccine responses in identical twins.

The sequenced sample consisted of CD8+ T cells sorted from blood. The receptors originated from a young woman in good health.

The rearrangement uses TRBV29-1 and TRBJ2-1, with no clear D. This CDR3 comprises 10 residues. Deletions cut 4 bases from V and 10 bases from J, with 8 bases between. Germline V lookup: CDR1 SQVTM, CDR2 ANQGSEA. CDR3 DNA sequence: TGCAGCGTTGCCCGGTCCGAGCAGTTCTTC. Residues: CSVARSEQFF.

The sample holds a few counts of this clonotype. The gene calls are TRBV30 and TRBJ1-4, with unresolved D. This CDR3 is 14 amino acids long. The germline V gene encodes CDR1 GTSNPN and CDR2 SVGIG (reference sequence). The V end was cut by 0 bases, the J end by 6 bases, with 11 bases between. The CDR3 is CAWSVGDSDEKLFF. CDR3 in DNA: TGTGCCTGGAGTGTCGGGGATTCGGATGAAAAACTGTTTTTT.

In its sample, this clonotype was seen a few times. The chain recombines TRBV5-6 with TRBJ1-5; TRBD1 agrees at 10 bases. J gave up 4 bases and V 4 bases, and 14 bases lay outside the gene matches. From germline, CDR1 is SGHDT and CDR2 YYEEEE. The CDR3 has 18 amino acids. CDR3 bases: TGTGCCAGCAGCCCCCAAGGACCGGGACAGGGGAGGAATCAGCCCCAGCATTTT. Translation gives CASSPQGPGQGRNQPQHF.

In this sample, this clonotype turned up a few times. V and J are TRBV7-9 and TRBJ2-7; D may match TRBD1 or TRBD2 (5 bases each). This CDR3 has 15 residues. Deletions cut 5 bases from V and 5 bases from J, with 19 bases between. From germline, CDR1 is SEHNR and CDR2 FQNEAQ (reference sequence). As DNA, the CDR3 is TGTGCCAGCAGCCCGGGACGGACACCAAACCACGAGCAGTACTTC. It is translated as CASSPGRTPNHEQYF.

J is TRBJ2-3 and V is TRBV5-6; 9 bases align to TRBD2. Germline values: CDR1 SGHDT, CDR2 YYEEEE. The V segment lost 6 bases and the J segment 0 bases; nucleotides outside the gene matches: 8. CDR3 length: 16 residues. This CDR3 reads CASIILAGASTDTQYF. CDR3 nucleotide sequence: TGTGCCAGCATCATATTAGCGGGAGCTAGCACAGATACGCAGTATTTT.

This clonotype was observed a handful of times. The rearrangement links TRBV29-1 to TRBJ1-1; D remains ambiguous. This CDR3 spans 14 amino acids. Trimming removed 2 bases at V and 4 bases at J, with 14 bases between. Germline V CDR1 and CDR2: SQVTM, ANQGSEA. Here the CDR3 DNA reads TGCAGCGTTGAATATTCGGGTAAGGGCACTGAAGCTTTCTTT. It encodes CSVEYSGKGTEAFF.

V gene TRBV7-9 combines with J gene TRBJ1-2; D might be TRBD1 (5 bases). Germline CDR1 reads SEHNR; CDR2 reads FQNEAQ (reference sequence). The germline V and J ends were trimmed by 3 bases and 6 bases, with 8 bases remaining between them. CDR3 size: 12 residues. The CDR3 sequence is CASSFAGNGYTF. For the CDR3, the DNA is TGTGCCAGCAGCTTTGCAGGGAATGGCTACACCTTC.

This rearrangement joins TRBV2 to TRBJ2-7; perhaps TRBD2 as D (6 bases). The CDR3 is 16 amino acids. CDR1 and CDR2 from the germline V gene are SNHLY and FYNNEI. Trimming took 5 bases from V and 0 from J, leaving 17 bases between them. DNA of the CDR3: TGTGCCAGCAGTACCCCTAGAACGGGGGTCTCCTACGAGCAGTACTTC. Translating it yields CASSTPRTGVSYEQYF.

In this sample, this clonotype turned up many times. The CDR3 DNA reads TGTGCCAGCAGTCCCGCCCCTAGCGCCGGGGAGCTGTTTTTT. Protein product: CASSPAPSAGELFF. The chain combines TRBV12-3 or TRBV12-4 with TRBJ2-2; the D gene is possibly TRBD2 (6 bases). CDR3 length: 14 residues. V dropped 5 bases and J dropped 6 bases, with 13 bases sitting between them.

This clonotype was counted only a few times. The DNA for the CDR3 is TGTGCCAGCAGCCAAGACAGGGTGGACCTCTACGAGCAGTACTTC. It yields the protein CASSQDRVDLYEQYF. The chain combines TRBV5-5 with TRBJ2-7; 7 nucleotides line up with TRBD1. The length of the CDR3 is 15 residues. V shed 4 bases and J 3 bases; nucleotides not matched to a gene: 10. CDR1 and CDR2 (germline): SGHKS, YYEKEE (reference sequence).

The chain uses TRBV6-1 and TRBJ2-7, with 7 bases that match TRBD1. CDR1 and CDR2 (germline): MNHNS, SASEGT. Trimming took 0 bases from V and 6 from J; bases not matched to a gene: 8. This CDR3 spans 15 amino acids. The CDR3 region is CASSEAEGGHGEQYF. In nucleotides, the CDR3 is TGTGCCAGCAGTGAAGCAGAAGGGGGCCATGGCGAGCAGTACTTC.

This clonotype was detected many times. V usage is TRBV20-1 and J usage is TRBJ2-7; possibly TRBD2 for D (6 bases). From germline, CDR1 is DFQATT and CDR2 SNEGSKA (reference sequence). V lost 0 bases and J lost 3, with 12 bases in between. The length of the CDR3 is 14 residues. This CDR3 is CSARDVGGDYEQYF. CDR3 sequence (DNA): TGCAGTGCTAGAGACGTGGGGGGAGACTACGAGCAGTACTTC.

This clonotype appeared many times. CDR3 residues: CASSPLRQGDTGELFF. The CDR3 nucleotides are TGTGCCAGCAGCCCCCTCCGACAGGGTGACACCGGGGAGCTGTTTTTT. The chain recombines TRBV6-5 with TRBJ2-2; 7 bases align to TRBD1. Germline V gene sequence: CDR1 MNHEY, CDR2 SVGAGI. V was pared by 6 bases and J by 3 bases, with 10 bases of the junction left unmatched. This CDR3 contains 16 residues.

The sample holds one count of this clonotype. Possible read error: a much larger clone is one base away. For the CDR3, the DNA is TGTGCCAGCAGCTTACACGGTAGCTCCTACAATGAGCAGTTCTTC. This encodes CASSLHGSSYNEQFF. The chain carries TRBV7-3 and TRBJ2-1; D unclear. CDR1 and CDR2 from the germline V gene are SGHTA and FQGTGA. The V and J ends lost 2 bases and 0 bases respectively, with 8 bases between them. This CDR3 contains 15 residues.

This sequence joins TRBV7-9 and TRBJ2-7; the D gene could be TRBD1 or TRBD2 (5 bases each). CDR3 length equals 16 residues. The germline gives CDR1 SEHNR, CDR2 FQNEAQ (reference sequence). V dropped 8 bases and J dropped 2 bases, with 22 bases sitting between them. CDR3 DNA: TGTGCCAGCGCTTCGTCTTCCGGGACGGAGACCTACGAGCAGTACTTC. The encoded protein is CASASSSGTETYEQYF.

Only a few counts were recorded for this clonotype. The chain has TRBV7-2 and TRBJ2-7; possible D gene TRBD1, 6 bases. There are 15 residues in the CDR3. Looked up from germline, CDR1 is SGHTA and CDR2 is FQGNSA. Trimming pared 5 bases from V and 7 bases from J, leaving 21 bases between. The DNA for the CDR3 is TGTGCCAGCAGCCCTAACCTAGGACAGAAGATAGAGCAGTACTTC. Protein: CASSPNLGQKIEQYF.

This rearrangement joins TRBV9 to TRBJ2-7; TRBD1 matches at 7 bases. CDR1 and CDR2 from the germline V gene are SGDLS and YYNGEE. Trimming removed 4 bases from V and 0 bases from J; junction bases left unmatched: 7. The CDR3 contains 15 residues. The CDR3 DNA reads TGTGCCAGCAGCCCCTGGGACAGTCCCTCCTACGAGCAGTACTTC. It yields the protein CASSPWDSPSYEQYF.

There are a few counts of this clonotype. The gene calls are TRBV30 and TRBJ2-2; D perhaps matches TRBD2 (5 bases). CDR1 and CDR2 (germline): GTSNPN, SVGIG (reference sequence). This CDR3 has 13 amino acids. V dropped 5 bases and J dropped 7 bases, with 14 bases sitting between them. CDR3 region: CAWEPGYGGELFF. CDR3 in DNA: TGTGCCTGGGAGCCGGGGTACGGCGGGGAGCTGTTTTTT.

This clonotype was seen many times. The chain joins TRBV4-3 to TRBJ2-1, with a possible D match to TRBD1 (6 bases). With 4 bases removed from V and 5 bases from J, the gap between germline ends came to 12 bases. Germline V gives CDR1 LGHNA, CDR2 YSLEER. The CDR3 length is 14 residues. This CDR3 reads CASSPGTLNNEQFF. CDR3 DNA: TGCGCCAGCAGCCCGGGGACACTTAACAATGAGCAGTTCTTC.

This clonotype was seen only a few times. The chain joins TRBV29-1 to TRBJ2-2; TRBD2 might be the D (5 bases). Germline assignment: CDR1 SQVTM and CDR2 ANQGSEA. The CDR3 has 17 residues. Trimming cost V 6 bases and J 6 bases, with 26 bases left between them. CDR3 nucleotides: TGCAGCGTCCCTCGGCCGGGTCCCGGTGAGGAGGCCGGGGAGCTGTTTTTT. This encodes CSVPRPGPGEEAGELFF.

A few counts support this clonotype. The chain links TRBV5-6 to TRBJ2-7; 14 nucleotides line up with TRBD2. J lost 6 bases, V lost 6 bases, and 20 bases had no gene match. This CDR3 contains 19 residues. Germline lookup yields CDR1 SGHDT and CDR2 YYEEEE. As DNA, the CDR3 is TGTGCCAGCATTACTTGGGGACTCGGACTAGCGGGAGGAGACGCCGAGCAGTACTTC. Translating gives CASITWGLGLAGGDAEQYF.

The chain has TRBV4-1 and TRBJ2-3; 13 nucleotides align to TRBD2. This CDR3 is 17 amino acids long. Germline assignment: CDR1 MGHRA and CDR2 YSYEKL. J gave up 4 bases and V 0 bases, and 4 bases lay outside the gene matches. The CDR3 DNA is TGCGCCAGCAGCCAAGAAGGACTAGCGGGAGCCTCAGATACGCAGTATTTT. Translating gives CASSQEGLAGASDTQYF.

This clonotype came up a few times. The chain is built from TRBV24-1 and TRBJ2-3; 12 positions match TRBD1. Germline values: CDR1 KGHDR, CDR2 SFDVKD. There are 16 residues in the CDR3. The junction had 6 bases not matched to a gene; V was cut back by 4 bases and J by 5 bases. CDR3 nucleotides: TGTGCCACCAGTGAGCTGGGACAGGGGGCTGAAGATACGCAGTATTTT. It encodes CATSELGQGAEDTQYF.

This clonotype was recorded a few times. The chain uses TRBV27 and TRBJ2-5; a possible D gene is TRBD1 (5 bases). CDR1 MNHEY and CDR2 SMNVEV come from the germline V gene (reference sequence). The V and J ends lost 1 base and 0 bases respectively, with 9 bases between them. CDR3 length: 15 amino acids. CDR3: CASSLFRTHQETQYF. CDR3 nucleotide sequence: TGTGCCAGCAGTTTATTCCGGACACACCAAGAGACCCAGTACTTC.

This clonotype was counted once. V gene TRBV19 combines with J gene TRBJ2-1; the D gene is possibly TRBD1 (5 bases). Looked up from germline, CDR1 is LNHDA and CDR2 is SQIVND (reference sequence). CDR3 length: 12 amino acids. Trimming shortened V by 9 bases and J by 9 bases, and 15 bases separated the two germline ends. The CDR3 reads CASGHLESEQFF. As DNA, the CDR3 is TGTGCCAGCGGACACCTCGAAAGTGAGCAGTTCTTC.

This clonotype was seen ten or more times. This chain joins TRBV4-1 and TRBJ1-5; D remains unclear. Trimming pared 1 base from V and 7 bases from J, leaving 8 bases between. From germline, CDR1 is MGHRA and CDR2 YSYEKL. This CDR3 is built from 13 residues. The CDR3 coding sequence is TGCGCCAGCAGCCAAGTGGAAGGCCAGCCCCAGCATTTT. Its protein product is CASSQVEGQPQHF.

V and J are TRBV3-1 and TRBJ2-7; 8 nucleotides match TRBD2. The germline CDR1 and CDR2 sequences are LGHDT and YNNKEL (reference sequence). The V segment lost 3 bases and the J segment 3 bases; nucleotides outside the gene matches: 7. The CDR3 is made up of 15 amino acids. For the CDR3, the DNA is TGTGCCAGCAGCCAGTCACCTAGCGGGTTCTACGAGCAGTACTTC. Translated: CASSQSPSGFYEQYF.

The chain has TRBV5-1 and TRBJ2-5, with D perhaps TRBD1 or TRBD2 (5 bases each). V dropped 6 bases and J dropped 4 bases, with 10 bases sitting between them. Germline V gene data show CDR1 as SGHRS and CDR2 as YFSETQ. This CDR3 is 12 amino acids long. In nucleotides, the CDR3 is TGCGCCAGCAAGGGGACGGGAGAGACCCAGTACTTC. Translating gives CASKGTGETQYF.

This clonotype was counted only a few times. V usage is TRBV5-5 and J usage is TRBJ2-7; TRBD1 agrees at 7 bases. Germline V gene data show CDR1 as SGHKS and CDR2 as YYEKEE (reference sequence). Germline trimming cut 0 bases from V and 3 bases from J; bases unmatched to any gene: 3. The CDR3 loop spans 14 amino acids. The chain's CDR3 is CASSLATGDYEQYF. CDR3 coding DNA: TGTGCCAGCAGCTTGGCCACAGGGGACTACGAGCAGTACTTC.

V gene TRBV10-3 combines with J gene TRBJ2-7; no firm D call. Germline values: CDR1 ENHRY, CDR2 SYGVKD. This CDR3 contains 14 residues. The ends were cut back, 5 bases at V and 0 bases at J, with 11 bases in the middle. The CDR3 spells CAISLGGDSYEQYF. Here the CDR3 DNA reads TGTGCCATCAGTTTGGGCGGCGACTCCTACGAGCAGTACTTC.

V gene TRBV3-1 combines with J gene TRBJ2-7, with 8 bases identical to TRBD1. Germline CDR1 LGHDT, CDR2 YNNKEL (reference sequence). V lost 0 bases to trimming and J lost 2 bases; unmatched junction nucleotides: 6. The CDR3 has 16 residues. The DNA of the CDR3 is TGTGCCAGCAGCCAAGAAGGGACAGGCCTTACCTACGAGCAGTACTTC. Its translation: CASSQEGTGLTYEQYF.

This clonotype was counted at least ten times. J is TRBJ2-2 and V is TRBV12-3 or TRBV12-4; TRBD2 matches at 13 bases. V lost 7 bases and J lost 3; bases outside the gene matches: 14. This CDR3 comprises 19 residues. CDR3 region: CASIPPAGTSGMYTGELFF. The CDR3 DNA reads TGTGCCAGCATCCCGCCCGCCGGGACTAGCGGGATGTACACCGGGGAGCTGTTTTTT.